This TCR beta chain is from a study of beta chain features in type 1 diabetes. A sort by CD45RO/CCR7/CD25/CD127/CD95/CD27 yielded CD4+ naive, central memory, regulatory and stem cell-like memory cells. The sequenced template was cDNA made from the entire isolated RNA. TCRdb's copy holds only in-frame clones and misses some; the assay was immunoSEQ multiplex PCR. Of tens of thousands of clones in the sample, 52% were seen once. General observations from the study: It was possible that PCR favored shorter templates, equally so in patients and controls. Among patients with Type 1 diabetes, TCRB CDR3s were moderately but significantly shorter in every one of the four CD4+ subsets.

Germline V gene lookup returns CDR1 WNHNN and CDR2 SYGVQD (reference sequence). This CDR3 spans 15 amino acids. V was pared by 5 bases and J by 5 bases, with 18 bases between. With respect to this clone: As yet, its antigen is unknown.

The chain carries TRBV10-1 and TRBJ1-1; a possible D gene is TRBD1 (5 bases). Specimen: Tregs from blood. This sequence originates from a woman in her thirties or forties with type 1 diabetes. CDR3 DNA sequence: TGCGCCAGCAGTTTTCGACAGTTTTATAGGACTGAAGCTTTCTTT. Residues: CASSFRQFYRTEAFF.